This TCR beta chain was obtained from a study of blood T cell repertoires in COVID-19. The overall study: Sample material is recorded as cDNA or gDNA derived from T cells, B-cell-depleted T cells, or PBMCs.

Authors' analysis steps: The authors estimated nucleated cell counts from reference gene primer amplification. Sequencing was performed with immunoSEQ multiplex PCR; in TCRdb, only in-frame clones are kept and a portion is missing. D and trimming come from the DNA, and the V and J calls and clone size come from that table. The sample has 150,000 to 200,000 clones; 78% are singletons. What was sequenced was peripheral blood. This clonotype was obtained from an elderly woman with active or convalescent COVID-19.

The CDR3, as DNA: TGTGCCAGTTCCCGGGACAAATGGGGGAATCAGCCCCAGCATTTT. Encoded protein: CASSRDKWGNQPQHF. The genes are TRBV6-5 and TRBJ1-5; D may be TRBD1 (6 bases). The CDR3 consists of 15 residues. CDR1 and CDR2 (germline): MNHEY, SVGAGI. V dropped 9 bases and J dropped 4 bases, with 19 bases sitting between them.